The TCR beta chain under discussion was sequenced for a study of a mutant IDH1 vaccine in newly diagnosed glioma. Study details: Patients had received radiotherapy, temozolomide, or both previously, most receiving both.

Notes on this clone: The antigen remains undetermined. One end of the junction does not line up with germline, which may come from a read error.

Notes on the study in general: 85% to 95% of patients showed vaccine-induced immune responses across multiple MHC alleles.

Germline values: CDR1 MNHNS, CDR2 SASEGT. This CDR3 is built from 15 residues. Time point of the sample: week 5, during vaccination. A 20-mer mutant IDH1 peptide at 300 ug was injected subcutaneously with topical imiquimod. This table comes from immunoSEQ multiplex PCR, and its TCRdb copy is limited to in-frame clones, with some not included. The profile covers fewer than 100,000 clones, with roughly 90% appearing a single time and under 0.6% taken by the ten largest. The material was PBMCs, obtained from a glioma patient whose treatment included an IDH1 peptide vaccine. The chain has TRBV6-1 and TRBJ2-6, with TRBD1 matching 7 bases. The receptor was isolated from a woman aged 45 to 65 with glioma. CDR3 sequence reads: CAISEGASGANVLTF. In nucleotides, the CDR3 is TGTGCCATCAGTGAGGGGGCCTCTGGGGCCAACGTCCTGACTTTC.